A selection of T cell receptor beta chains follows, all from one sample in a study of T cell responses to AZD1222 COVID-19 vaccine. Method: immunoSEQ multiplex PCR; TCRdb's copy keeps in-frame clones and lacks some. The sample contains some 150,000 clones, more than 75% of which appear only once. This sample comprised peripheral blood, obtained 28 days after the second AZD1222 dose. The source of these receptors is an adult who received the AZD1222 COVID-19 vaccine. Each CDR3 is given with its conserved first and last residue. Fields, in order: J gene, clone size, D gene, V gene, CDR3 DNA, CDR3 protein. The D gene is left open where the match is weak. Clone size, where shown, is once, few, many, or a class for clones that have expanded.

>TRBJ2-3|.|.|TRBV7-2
TGTGCCAGCAGCTTGAAGATCACAGATACGCAGTATTTT
CASSLKITDTQYF
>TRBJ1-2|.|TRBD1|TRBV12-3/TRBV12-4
TGTGCCAGCAGTGTGGCAGGGGGCTATGGCTACACCTTC
CASSVAGGYGYTF
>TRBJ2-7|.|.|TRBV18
TGTGCCAGCTCACCTTTGAGGGTCCGGACCTACGAGCAGTACTTC
CASSPLRVRTYEQYF
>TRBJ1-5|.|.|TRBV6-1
TGTGCCAGCAGCTTCGGGCAGGGAGCGAATCAGCCCCAGCATTTT
CASSFGQGANQPQHF
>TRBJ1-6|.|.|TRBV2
TGTGCCAGCAGTGAAACCCCACAGAGCGCCCTCCACTTT
CASSETPQSALHF
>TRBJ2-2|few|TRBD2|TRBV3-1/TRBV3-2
TGTGCCAGCAGGACCCGCGGGAGGGGCACCGGGGAGCTGTTTTTT
CASRTRGRGTGELFF
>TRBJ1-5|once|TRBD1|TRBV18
TGTGCCAGCTCAACCGGGACAGGAAATCAGCCCCAGCATTTT
CASSTGTGNQPQHF
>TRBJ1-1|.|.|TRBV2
TGTGCCAGCAGTGACGGAGTGGCTACTGAAGCTTTCTTT
CASSDGVATEAFF
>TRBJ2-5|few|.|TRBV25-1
TGTGCCAGCAGTGAAAGTTGGGAGACCCAGTACTTC
CASSESWETQYF
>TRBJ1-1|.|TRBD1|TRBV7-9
TGTGCCAGCAGCAAAACGAGACAGGGGTGGGACACTGAAGCTTTCTTT
CASSKTRQGWDTEAFF
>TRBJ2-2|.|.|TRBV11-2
TGTGCCAGCAGCAACAGAGTGTGGGAGCTGTTTTTT
CASSNRVWELFF
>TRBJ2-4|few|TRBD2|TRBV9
TGTGCCAGCAGCCCAGAGGGACTAGTAGGAAACATTCAGTACTTC
CASSPEGLVGNIQYF
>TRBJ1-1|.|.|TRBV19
TGTGCCAGTAGTATAGAACGAACAGGGACGGCTTTCTTT
CASSIERTGTAFF
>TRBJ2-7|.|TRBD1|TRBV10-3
TGTGCCATCAGTGAGGAGTTGGGGACAGGCTACGAGCAGTACTTC
CAISEELGTGYEQYF
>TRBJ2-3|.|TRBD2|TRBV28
TGTGCCAGCAGTTTTCCTCCCGGGGGGGGTGCAGATACGCAGTATTTT
CASSFPPGGGADTQYF
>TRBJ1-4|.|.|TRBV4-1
TGCGCCAGCACCCAGTCCAGGAGCTCTGAAAAACTGTTTTTT
CASTQSRSSEKLFF
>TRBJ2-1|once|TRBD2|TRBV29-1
TGCAGCGTGCTAGGGACTAGCGGGGGCAATGAGCAGTTCTTC
CSVLGTSGGNEQFF
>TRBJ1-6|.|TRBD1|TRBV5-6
TGTGCCAGCAGCCCAGGACAGGGGGCGTTGTATAATTCACCCCTCCACTTT
CASSPGQGALYNSPLHF
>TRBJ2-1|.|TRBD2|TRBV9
TGTGCCAGCACCAAACGGGGGGTTTCCTACAATGAGCAGTTCTTC
CASTKRGVSYNEQFF
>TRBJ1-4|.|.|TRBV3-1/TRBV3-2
TGTGCCAGCAGCCATTTCCGAGCAGGGCCGAATGAAAAACTGTTTTTT
CASSHFRAGPNEKLFF
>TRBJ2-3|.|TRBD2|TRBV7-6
TGTGCCAGCAGCTTAGCGGGCGGGGGGAACACAGATACGCAGTATTTT
CASSLAGGGNTDTQYF
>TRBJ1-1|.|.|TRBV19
TGTGCCAGTAGTATCAAGATGGCGGGGAACACTGAAGCTTTCTTT
CASSIKMAGNTEAFF
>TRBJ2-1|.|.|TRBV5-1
TGCGCCAGCAGCTTGGAAGTCAGAACCTACAATGAGCAGTTCTTC
CASSLEVRTYNEQFF
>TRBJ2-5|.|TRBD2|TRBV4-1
TGCGCCAGCAGCCCCGCCTCGGGGGGGCAAGAGACCCAGTACTTC
CASSPASGGQETQYF
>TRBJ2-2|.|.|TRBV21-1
TGTGCCAGCAGCAAAAGAGGGATAGCGGCCCACATCCACCGGGGAGCTGTTTTT
CASSKRGIAAHIHRGAVF
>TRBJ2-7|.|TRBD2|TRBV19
TGTGCCAGTAGTGGTTTAGCGGGAGTGGGCGAGCAGTACTTC
CASSGLAGVGEQYF
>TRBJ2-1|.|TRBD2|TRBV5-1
TGCGCCAGCAGCTTGGCCGGGACTAGCGGTTACAATGAGCAGTTCTTC
CASSLAGTSGYNEQFF
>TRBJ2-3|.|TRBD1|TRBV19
TGTGCCAGTAGTCTAGGGACAGGGTGGAGCACAGATACGCAGTATTTT
CASSLGTGWSTDTQYF
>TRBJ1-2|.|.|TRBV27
TGTGCCAGCAGTTTATCAGGGGATCAAGGCTACACCTTC
CASSLSGDQGYTF
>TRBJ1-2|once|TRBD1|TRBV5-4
TGTGCCACCGCCAGCCAGGGGGCTCTACTCCTCTATGGCTACACCTTC
CATASQGALLLYGYTF
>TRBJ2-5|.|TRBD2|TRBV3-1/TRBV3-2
TGTGCCAGCAGCTGGCCGGGACTAGCGCAAGAGACCCAGTACTTC
CASSWPGLAQETQYF
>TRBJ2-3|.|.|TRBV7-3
TGTGCCAGCAGCCCGAGGGTCACAGATACGCAGTATTTT
CASSPRVTDTQYF
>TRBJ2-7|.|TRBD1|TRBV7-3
TGTGCCAGCAGCTTAACGAGGGCAGGGGGCTCCTACGAGCAGTACTTC
CASSLTRAGGSYEQYF
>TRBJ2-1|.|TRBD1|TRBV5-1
TGCGCCAGCAGCTCCCGGACAGGGGGATATGCTGGCAATGAGCAGTTCTTC
CASSSRTGGYAGNEQFF
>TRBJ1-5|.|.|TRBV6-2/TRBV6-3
TGTGCCAGCAGTTACTCGAAGCTTGGCCCCCAGCATTTT
CASSYSKLGPQHF
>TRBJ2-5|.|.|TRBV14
TGTGCCAGCAGCCAGCGGAGGGGGAACCAAGAGACCCAGTACTTC
CASSQRRGNQETQYF
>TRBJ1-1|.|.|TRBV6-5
TGTGCCAGCAGTTCCTACTCAGGGGTTTTAAGGACTGAAGCTTTCTTT
CASSSYSGVLRTEAFF
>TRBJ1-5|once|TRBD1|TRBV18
TGTGCCAGCTCACCCCAAGAGACAGGGAATCAGCCCCAGCATTTT
CASSPQETGNQPQHF
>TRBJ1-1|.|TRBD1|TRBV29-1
TGCAGCGTTGAAGATGCTTTCAGGGGGGCCACTGAAGCTTTCTTT
CSVEDAFRGATEAFF
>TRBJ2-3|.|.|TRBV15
TGTGCCACCAGCTTCCGGACACGTTCTAGCACAGATACGCAGTATTTT
CATSFRTRSSTDTQYF
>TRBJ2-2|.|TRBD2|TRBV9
TGTGCCAGCAGCCCCCCCACTGGCGGGAGCACCGGGGAGCTGTTTTTT
CASSPPTGGSTGELFF
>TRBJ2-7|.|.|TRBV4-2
TGTGCCAGCAGCCAAGACGGGACGCGGGGCGACGAGCAGTACTTC
CASSQDGTRGDEQYF
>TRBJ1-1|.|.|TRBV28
TGTGCCAGTGGGACATCTAAAAAGAACACTGAAGCTTTCTTT
CASGTSKKNTEAFF
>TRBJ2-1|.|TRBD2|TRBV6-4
TGTGCCTCCAACCCCGGGCTAGCGGGAGGGAATGAGCAGTTCTTC
CASNPGLAGGNEQFF
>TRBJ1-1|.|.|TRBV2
TGTGCCAGCAGTGAATGGAACACTGAAGCTTTCTTT
CASSEWNTEAFF
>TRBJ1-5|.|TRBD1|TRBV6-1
TGTGCCAGCAGTGAGCGGACAGGTCGAGGGAATCAGCCCCAGCATTTT
CASSERTGRGNQPQHF
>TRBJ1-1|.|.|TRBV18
TGTGCCAGCTCACCGCGGGTCAACACTGAAGCTTTCTTT
CASSPRVNTEAFF
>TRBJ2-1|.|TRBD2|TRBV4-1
TGCGCCAGCAGCCTTCCTGGGACTAGCGGGAGCCCTGAGCAGTTCTTC
CASSLPGTSGSPEQFF
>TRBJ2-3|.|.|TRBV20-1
TGCAGTGCTAGTTCCCTAGGCAATACGCAGTATTTT
CSASSLGNTQYF
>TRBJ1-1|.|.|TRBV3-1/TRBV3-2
TGTGCCAGCAGTAATGTGAACACTGAAGCTTTCTTT
CASSNVNTEAFF
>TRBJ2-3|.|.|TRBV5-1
TGCGCCAGCAGCTTGGCAGGAGGCACAGATACGCAGTATTTT
CASSLAGGTDTQYF
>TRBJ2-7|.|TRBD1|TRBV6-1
TGTGCCAGCAGTGAGGGGGACAGGAGGTACTACGAGCAGTACTTC
CASSEGDRRYYEQYF
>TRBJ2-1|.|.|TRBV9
TGTGCCAGCAGCACGGTAGAGGGAACGCTCAATGAGCAGTTCTTC
CASSTVEGTLNEQFF
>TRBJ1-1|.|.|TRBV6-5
TGTGCCAGCAGTTACAGGGCGGGAAGGGCTGAAGCTTTCTTT
CASSYRAGRAEAFF